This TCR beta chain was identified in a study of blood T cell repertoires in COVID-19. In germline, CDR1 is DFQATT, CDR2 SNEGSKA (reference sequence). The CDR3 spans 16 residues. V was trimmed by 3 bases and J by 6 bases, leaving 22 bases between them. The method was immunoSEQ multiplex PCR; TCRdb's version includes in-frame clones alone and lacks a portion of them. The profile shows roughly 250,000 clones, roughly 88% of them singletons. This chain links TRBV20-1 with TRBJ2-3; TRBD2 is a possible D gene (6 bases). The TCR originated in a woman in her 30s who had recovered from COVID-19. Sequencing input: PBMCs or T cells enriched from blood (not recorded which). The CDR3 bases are TGCAGTGCTAGTAAAGAAGCCCCTCATCGGGGGGATACGCAGTATTTT. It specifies CSASKEAPHRGDTQYF.